This is a list of T cell receptor beta chains from one sample in a study of blood T cells in healthy people across ages. TCRdb independently ran MiXCR on the 5' RACE reads; one entry per CDR3 protein. The data contain roughly 800,000 distinct CDR3 sequences, more than 45% of them singletons. The specimen sequenced was blood. The receptors originated from a man under 40 in good health. Both conserved end residues are part of each CDR3. D genes are given only for firm matches. Size values are once, few and many counts, or a class for expanded clones, and some rows have none.

CDR3nt: TGCAGTGCTTCCCCTACGGGACTAGCGGGCTACGAGCAGTACTTC
CDR3aa: CSASPTGLAGYEQYF
abundance: few
v_gene: TRBV20-1
j_gene: TRBJ2-7
d_gene: TRBD2

CDR3nt: TGCAGTGCTAGAGATCCCAGGACACCAAGAAGCACAGATACGCAGTATTTT
CDR3aa: CSARDPRTPRSTDTQYF
abundance: NA
v_gene: TRBV20-1
j_gene: TRBJ2-3
d_gene: NA

CDR3nt: TGTGCCAGCAGTACGGACATACCCGGCTACACCTTC
CDR3aa: CASSTDIPGYTF
abundance: few
v_gene: TRBV7-9
j_gene: TRBJ1-2
d_gene: NA

CDR3nt: TGTGCCAGCAGCCCTCACTTCGTGGAATGGGTTGGTGAGCAGTTCTTC
CDR3aa: CASSPHFVEWVGEQFF
abundance: NA
v_gene: TRBV6-2/TRBV6-3
j_gene: TRBJ2-1
d_gene: NA

CDR3nt: TGCAGCGTTGATGGGCAGAACTCAGATACGCAGTATTTT
CDR3aa: CSVDGQNSDTQYF
abundance: many
v_gene: TRBV29-1
j_gene: TRBJ2-3
d_gene: NA

CDR3nt: TGCAGTGCTAGATCCTCGGGGGTAGAGACCCAGTACTTC
CDR3aa: CSARSSGVETQYF
abundance: NA
v_gene: TRBV20-1
j_gene: TRBJ2-5
d_gene: NA

CDR3nt: TGTGCCAGCAGTCAACTAAGGGACCCGAAAAACATTCAGTACTTC
CDR3aa: CASSQLRDPKNIQYF
abundance: NA
v_gene: TRBV6-1
j_gene: TRBJ2-4
d_gene: NA

CDR3nt: TGTGCCAGCAGTGAATTTGGGGGGGCGGCCCGTTTAAGCAATCAGCCCCAGCATTTT
CDR3aa: CASSEFGGAARLSNQPQHF
abundance: NA
v_gene: TRBV6-1
j_gene: TRBJ1-5
d_gene: NA

CDR3nt: TGCAGTGCTGAGGACCCCTCCCTTAAAAACATTCAGTACTTC
CDR3aa: CSAEDPSLKNIQYF
abundance: NA
v_gene: TRBV20-1
j_gene: TRBJ2-4
d_gene: NA

CDR3nt: TGCAGCGTCCGACGTAACCAAGAGACCCAGTACTTC
CDR3aa: CSVRRNQETQYF
abundance: NA
v_gene: TRBV29-1
j_gene: TRBJ2-5
d_gene: NA

CDR3nt: TGTGCCAGTAGTATGAGGGCGACCCAGCCCCAGCATTTT
CDR3aa: CASSMRATQPQHF
abundance: few
v_gene: TRBV19
j_gene: TRBJ1-5
d_gene: NA

CDR3nt: TGCAGCGTTGCGGACCTCTCCACCTACGAGCAGTACTTC
CDR3aa: CSVADLSTYEQYF
abundance: NA
v_gene: TRBV29-1
j_gene: TRBJ2-7
d_gene: NA

CDR3nt: TGTGCCAGCAGACTGGGACTGACCACCTACAATGAGCAGTTCTTC
CDR3aa: CASRLGLTTYNEQFF
abundance: many
v_gene: TRBV7-2
j_gene: TRBJ2-1
d_gene: NA

CDR3nt: TGTGCCAGCAGCGCAGCCCTGTACCAAGAGACCCAGTACTTC
CDR3aa: CASSAALYQETQYF
abundance: few
v_gene: TRBV9
j_gene: TRBJ2-5
d_gene: NA

CDR3nt: TGTGCCAGCAGCTCGACAGATATGAAAGAGACCCAGTACTTC
CDR3aa: CASSSTDMKETQYF
abundance: few
v_gene: TRBV5-5
j_gene: TRBJ2-5
d_gene: NA

CDR3nt: TGTGCCAGCAGCGTATCCCGGGGGGCGATTAATGAAAAACTGTTTTTT
CDR3aa: CASSVSRGAINEKLFF
abundance: once
v_gene: TRBV7-9
j_gene: TRBJ1-4
d_gene: NA

CDR3nt: TGTGCCAGCAGCTTAATGGGGACCACTGAAGCTTTCTTT
CDR3aa: CASSLMGTTEAFF
abundance: NA
v_gene: TRBV13
j_gene: TRBJ1-1
d_gene: NA

CDR3nt: TGCAGCGTTGTCTCCTCATCAGCTTTCTTT
CDR3aa: CSVVSSSAFF
abundance: NA
v_gene: TRBV29-1
j_gene: TRBJ1-1
d_gene: NA

CDR3nt: TGTGCCAGCAGCCAATGGGGTCGGGGGGGCACCAACTATGGCTACACCTTC
CDR3aa: CASSQWGRGGTNYGYTF
abundance: NA
v_gene: TRBV3-1
j_gene: TRBJ1-2
d_gene: NA

CDR3nt: TGTGCCAGCAGTTTCAGGGGTCGGAATGAGCAGTTCTTC
CDR3aa: CASSFRGRNEQFF
abundance: few
v_gene: TRBV27
j_gene: TRBJ2-1
d_gene: NA

CDR3nt: TGTGCCAGCAGAAGCGCGGGAGGGTCGATTGAGCAGTTCTTC
CDR3aa: CASRSAGGSIEQFF
abundance: once
v_gene: TRBV7-2
j_gene: TRBJ2-1
d_gene: TRBD2

CDR3nt: TGCGCCAGCACCCTATCGGGTACATTGGGGGAGACCCAGTACTTC
CDR3aa: CASTLSGTLGETQYF
abundance: NA
v_gene: TRBV5-1
j_gene: TRBJ2-5
d_gene: NA

CDR3nt: TGTGCCAGCAGCCTTGGCGGGACCTTAGGAGTGGGCCAGTACTTC
CDR3aa: CASSLGGTLGVGQYF
abundance: NA
v_gene: TRBV28
j_gene: TRBJ2-5
d_gene: NA

CDR3nt: TGTGCCAGCAGTCGGCGTGGGACGGTGAACTACGAGCAGTACTTC
CDR3aa: CASSRRGTVNYEQYF
abundance: NA
v_gene: TRBV27
j_gene: TRBJ2-7
d_gene: NA

CDR3nt: TGTGCCAGCAGCTTAGGGCGGGGGAGGAGGGACTCCTACGAGCAGTACTTC
CDR3aa: CASSLGRGRRDSYEQYF
abundance: NA
v_gene: TRBV7-2
j_gene: TRBJ2-7
d_gene: TRBD2

CDR3nt: TGCAGTGCTAGCAACCCGGGGCGCGAGCAGTACTTC
CDR3aa: CSASNPGREQYF
abundance: NA
v_gene: TRBV20-1
j_gene: TRBJ2-7
d_gene: NA

CDR3nt: TGCAGTGCTAGAGGGGCAGCCAATTCACCCCTCCACTTT
CDR3aa: CSARGAANSPLHF
abundance: NA
v_gene: TRBV20-1
j_gene: TRBJ1-6
d_gene: NA

CDR3nt: TGTGCCAGCAGTTCCGACTCGACTTCAGTCAATGAGCAGTTCTTC
CDR3aa: CASSSDSTSVNEQFF
abundance: NA
v_gene: TRBV6-5
j_gene: TRBJ2-1
d_gene: NA

CDR3nt: TGTGCCAGCAGTTACTCGGCGGCTAGGACATCGGTTTACGAGCAGTACTTC
CDR3aa: CASSYSAARTSVYEQYF
abundance: NA
v_gene: TRBV6-5
j_gene: TRBJ2-7
d_gene: NA

CDR3nt: TGCAGCCACCGACAGGGAAGTGGTGGGACTGAAGCTTTCTTT
CDR3aa: CSHRQGSGGTEAFF
abundance: NA
v_gene: TRBV29-1
j_gene: TRBJ1-1
d_gene: TRBD1

CDR3nt: TGTGCCACTTCGGGATTAAGGGGACAGACTCAATCCTACGAGCAGTACTTC
CDR3aa: CATSGLRGQTQSYEQYF
abundance: NA
v_gene: TRBV10-3
j_gene: TRBJ2-7
d_gene: TRBD1

CDR3nt: TGCAGTGCTCTACAGGGGACAGGGGAGTATGGCTACACCTTC
CDR3aa: CSALQGTGEYGYTF
abundance: NA
v_gene: TRBV20-1
j_gene: TRBJ1-2
d_gene: TRBD1

CDR3nt: TGTGCCAGCAGTTACGGGAGTCCCATGGATACGCAGTATTTT
CDR3aa: CASSYGSPMDTQYF
abundance: NA
v_gene: TRBV6-2/TRBV6-3
j_gene: TRBJ2-3
d_gene: NA

CDR3nt: TGTGCCAGGAGACCAAGGGGCGGCACTGAAGCTTTCTTT
CDR3aa: CARRPRGGTEAFF
abundance: NA
v_gene: TRBV2
j_gene: TRBJ1-1
d_gene: NA

CDR3nt: TGCGCCAGCAGCCCGTTTGAGGTCGGGGCTTACAATGAGCAGTTCTTC
CDR3aa: CASSPFEVGAYNEQFF
abundance: NA
v_gene: TRBV5-1
j_gene: TRBJ2-1
d_gene: NA

CDR3nt: TGCAGCGTTTTTACGACAGGGGGGACTGAAGCTTTCTTT
CDR3aa: CSVFTTGGTEAFF
abundance: NA
v_gene: TRBV29-1
j_gene: TRBJ1-1
d_gene: TRBD1

CDR3nt: TGTGCCAGCAGTTCGCTGTGGGGGCTCTACGAGCAGTACTTC
CDR3aa: CASSSLWGLYEQYF
abundance: NA
v_gene: TRBV28
j_gene: TRBJ2-7
d_gene: NA

CDR3nt: TGTGCCAGCAGGACTAGCGGTCGGGCTATGCCCGAGCAGTACTTC
CDR3aa: CASRTSGRAMPEQYF
abundance: NA
v_gene: TRBV6-2/TRBV6-3
j_gene: TRBJ2-7
d_gene: TRBD2

CDR3nt: TGTGCCAGCAGCTTAGAAGGATCAGGGCACTATGGCTACACCTTC
CDR3aa: CASSLEGSGHYGYTF
abundance: NA
v_gene: TRBV11-2
j_gene: TRBJ1-2
d_gene: NA

CDR3nt: TGTGCCATCAGTGAGTCCCCCTACGAGCAGTACTTC
CDR3aa: CAISESPYEQYF
abundance: NA
v_gene: TRBV10-3
j_gene: TRBJ2-7
d_gene: NA

CDR3nt: TGTGCCAGCAGTGAAGGACGGCGCCAAGAGACCCAGTACTTC
CDR3aa: CASSEGRRQETQYF
abundance: few
v_gene: TRBV2
j_gene: TRBJ2-5
d_gene: NA

CDR3nt: TGTGCCAGCAGCGTCACAAGCCCTGACGAGCAGTACTTC
CDR3aa: CASSVTSPDEQYF
abundance: NA
v_gene: TRBV11-2
j_gene: TRBJ2-7
d_gene: NA

CDR3nt: TGCAGCGTTCCCCCGACAGGGGGCAGTGTAGGGACCCAGTACTTC
CDR3aa: CSVPPTGGSVGTQYF
abundance: few
v_gene: TRBV29-1
j_gene: TRBJ2-5
d_gene: TRBD1

CDR3nt: TGTGCCAGCAGCGTAGTAGGGGACAGGGCCTACGAGCAGTACTTC
CDR3aa: CASSVVGDRAYEQYF
abundance: NA
v_gene: TRBV9
j_gene: TRBJ2-7
d_gene: TRBD1

CDR3nt: TGCGCCAGCAGCCCGGGGACCCGAGCTCAAGAGACCCAGTACTTC
CDR3aa: CASSPGTRAQETQYF
abundance: NA
v_gene: TRBV5-1
j_gene: TRBJ2-5
d_gene: NA

CDR3nt: TGTGCCAGCAGCCAACGTCGGGGAGCCGGGACTCTGAGATCCTACGAGCAGTACTTC
CDR3aa: CASSQRRGAGTLRSYEQYF
abundance: NA
v_gene: TRBV3-1
j_gene: TRBJ2-7
d_gene: NA

CDR3nt: TGCGCCAGCAGCCCCGGGGAGAGGGGCACAGATACGCAGTATTTT
CDR3aa: CASSPGERGTDTQYF
abundance: NA
v_gene: TRBV5-1
j_gene: TRBJ2-3
d_gene: NA

CDR3nt: TGTGCCAGCTCACAGGGGACAACAAACAATGAGCAGTTCTTC
CDR3aa: CASSQGTTNNEQFF
abundance: NA
v_gene: TRBV18
j_gene: TRBJ2-1
d_gene: NA

CDR3nt: TGTGCCAGCATGAATGTAGGGCTGGTACGGACAGATACGCAGTATTTT
CDR3aa: CASMNVGLVRTDTQYF
abundance: NA
v_gene: TRBV27
j_gene: TRBJ2-3
d_gene: NA